Below, 23 T cell receptor beta chains from the same sample are listed, as sequenced in a study of T-cell memory formation after mild COVID-19. MiXCR was run by TCRdb on the 5' RACE reads, yielding one entry per CDR3 protein. Among some 190,000 distinct CDR3 sequences listed, roughly 18% were seen once. The specimen sequenced was PBMCs or a T cell subset sorted from them (not recorded which). The receptors were sampled from an adult woman who had mild COVID-19 (a few samples of this study predate the infection). Cell type and time point are not known.

This chain uses TRBV19 with TRBJ1-2; tentatively, D is TRBD1 (5 bases). Germline CDR1 and CDR2: LNHDA and SQIVND (reference sequence). V lost 6 bases and J 0 bases, leaving 14 bases between the germline ends. This CDR3 contains 15 residues. The CDR3 reads CASRMFQGANYGYTF. Here the CDR3 DNA reads TGTGCCAGTAGAATGTTCCAGGGAGCTAACTATGGCTACACCTTC.

The chain carries TRBV7-3 and TRBJ2-2; a weak D match, TRBD1 (6 bases). Trimming left V 5 bases short and J 5 bases short, with 15 bases between. The CDR3 is 15 amino acids. From germline, CDR1 is SGHTA and CDR2 FQGTGA. The CDR3 DNA reads as TGTGCCAGCAGCGCGGACAGTGGGCGGACCGGGGAGCTGTTTTTT. Protein: CASSADSGRTGELFF.

V and J are TRBV5-1 and TRBJ1-2, with D perhaps TRBD1 (6 bases). V was clipped by 4 bases and J by 0 bases, with 13 bases between them. CDR3 size: 15 residues. CDR1 SGHRS and CDR2 YFSETQ come from the germline V gene. The CDR3 DNA is TGCGCCAGCAGCGGAGGACAGTCTGCTAACTATGGCTACACCTTC. Translation gives CASSGGQSANYGYTF.

The rearrangement uses TRBV9 and TRBJ2-2; TRBD1 matches at 7 bases. V shed 4 bases and J 4 bases; nucleotides not matched to a gene: 10. The CDR3 consists of 16 residues. Looked up from germline, CDR1 is SGDLS and CDR2 is YYNGEE. Here the CDR3 reads CASSPRQGSGTGELFF. The CDR3 DNA reads TGTGCCAGCAGCCCCCGACAGGGTTCGGGCACCGGGGAGCTGTTTTTT.

The V and J genes are TRBV4-1 and TRBJ1-4; no clear D. CDR3 length: 13 residues. Per germline, CDR1 MGHRA and CDR2 YSYEKL. The ends were cut back, 4 bases at V and 7 bases at J, with 10 bases in the middle. CDR3 protein: CASSPFGGEKLFF. CDR3 sequence (DNA): TGCGCCAGCAGCCCCTTCGGCGGTGAAAAACTGTTTTTT.

The rearrangement joins TRBV7-9 to TRBJ1-2; tentatively, D is TRBD1 (5 bases). Trimming removed 3 bases from V and 1 base from J, with 12 bases in between. CDR1 is SEHNR, CDR2 FQNEAQ, per germline (reference sequence). This CDR3 is built from 15 residues. The CDR3 protein is CASSLIWGGNYGYTF. In nucleotides, the CDR3 is TGTGCCAGCAGCTTGATCTGGGGCGGTAACTATGGCTACACCTTC.

The CDR3 DNA reads as TGCAGTGCTAGAGATCCGGCTAGGACTAGCGCCGATGAGCAGTTCTTC. Its protein product is CSARDPARTSADEQFF. The chain uses TRBV20-1 and TRBJ2-1, with TRBD2 matching 9 bases. The ends lost 0 bases at V and 8 bases at J; junction bases unmatched: 11. In germline, CDR1 is DFQATT, CDR2 SNEGSKA (reference sequence). CDR3 length: 16 amino acids.

This clonotype was seen once. The junction departs from the called germline gene at one end, perhaps through a read error. This chain connects TRBV7-3 to TRBJ2-2, with TRBD1 identical over 8 bases. This CDR3 region has 15 residues. Germline V gene sequence: CDR1 SGHTA, CDR2 FQGTGA. The DNA of the CDR3 is TGTGCCAGCAGCTTCAGAGCAGGGGGCACCGGGGAGCTGTCTTTT. Translation: CASSFRAGGTGELSF.

This clonotype turned up a few times. The genes are TRBV4-3 and TRBJ1-1; D is undetermined. V was clipped by 4 bases and J by 4 bases, with 13 bases between them. The V gene's germline CDR1 is LGHNA and CDR2 YSLEER. The CDR3 runs 14 residues. In nucleotides, the CDR3 is TGCGCCAGCAGCCCCAAAGGATCTTCCACTGAAGCTTTCTTT. Encoded protein: CASSPKGSSTEAFF.

This chain connects TRBV4-1 to TRBJ2-7, with D hard to call. Trimming shortened V by 1 base and J by 3 bases, and 10 bases separated the two germline ends. The CDR3 totals 14 residues. The germline V gene has CDR1 MGHRA and CDR2 YSYEKL. The CDR3: CASSQGVGYYEQYF. DNA of the CDR3: TGCGCCAGCAGCCAAGGTGTAGGGTACTACGAGCAGTACTTC.

This clonotype was counted between two and nine times. V usage is TRBV5-4 and J usage is TRBJ2-3, with TRBD2 identical over 7 bases. J lost 5 bases, V lost 4 bases, and 10 bases had no gene match. Germline V gene lookup returns CDR1 SGHNT and CDR2 YYREEE (reference sequence). The CDR3 is 15 residues long. The CDR3 sequence is CASSPGGASQDTQYF. The CDR3 bases are TGTGCCAGCAGCCCGGGGGGAGCGTCTCAAGATACGCAGTATTTT.

In this sample, this clonotype turned up many times. This chain uses TRBV29-1 with TRBJ2-5, with D perhaps matching TRBD2 (6 bases). The CDR3 is 12 residues long. Germline V CDR1 and CDR2: SQVTM, ANQGSEA. Trimming left V 7 bases short and J 5 bases short, with 14 bases between. Here the CDR3 reads CSAEEGHETQYF. The CDR3 DNA follows: TGCAGCGCCGAGGAGGGGCACGAGACCCAGTACTTC.

This rearrangement joins TRBV4-2 to TRBJ2-3; TRBD2 is a possible D gene (6 bases). V was clipped by 4 bases and J by 0 bases, with 8 bases between them. Germline values: CDR1 LGHNA, CDR2 YNFKEQ. The CDR3 contains 14 residues. The CDR3 here is CASSRDSSTDTQYF. CDR3 coding DNA: TGTGCCAGCAGCCGGGACTCTAGCACAGATACGCAGTATTTT.

The chain couples TRBV4-1 to TRBJ2-2; 10 bases match TRBD1. Per the germline V gene, CDR1 is MGHRA and CDR2 is YSYEKL. The CDR3 is made up of 15 amino acids. Germline trimming cut 3 bases from V and 6 bases from J; bases unmatched to any gene: 4. CDR3 coding DNA: TGCGCCAGCAGCCACCCCGGGACAGGGGCCGGGGAGCTGTTTTTT. Residues: CASSHPGTGAGELFF.

The chain is built from TRBV5-6 and TRBJ2-1; D gene ambiguous. CDR1 is SGHDT, CDR2 YYEEEE, per germline. V was clipped by 3 bases and J by 6 bases, with 16 bases between them. The CDR3 extends over 15 amino acids. The CDR3 sequence is CASSSIDWVGNEQFF. CDR3 sequence (DNA): TGTGCCAGCAGCTCGATTGACTGGGTAGGCAATGAGCAGTTCTTC.

This clonotype has only a few counts. This rearrangement joins TRBV24-1 to TRBJ1-2; TRBD1 matches 7 bases. The germline V gene has CDR1 KGHDR and CDR2 SFDVKD. This CDR3 has 13 residues. Trimming at V came to 3 bases and at J to 8 bases, leaving 5 bases not matched to a gene. The DNA of the CDR3 is TGTGCCACCAGTGATGATACAGGGGCCGGCTACACCTTC. It codes for CATSDDTGAGYTF.

This clonotype turned up a few times. This chain connects TRBV7-9 to TRBJ1-4; D gene ambiguous. CDR3 length: 12 residues. CDR1 and CDR2 from the germline V gene are SEHNR and FQNEAQ (reference sequence). V shed 1 base and J shed 8 bases, with 5 bases lying between them. The CDR3 reads CASSLVFEKLFF. The CDR3, as DNA: TGTGCCAGCAGCTTAGTCTTCGAAAAACTGTTTTTT.

A single count supports this clonotype. V is TRBV20-1 and J is TRBJ1-4; 7 bases match TRBD1. CDR1 is DFQATT and CDR2 is SNEGSKA in the germline V gene (reference sequence). The CDR3 totals 13 residues. J lost 2 bases, V lost 6 bases, and 3 bases had no gene match. The CDR3 DNA follows: TGCAGTGCGCCGGGACAGACTAATGAAAAACTGTTTTTT. Its translation: CSAPGQTNEKLFF.

The CDR3 protein is CASALAGGETQYF. As DNA, the CDR3 is TGTGCCAGCGCCTTGGCGGGGGGAGAGACCCAGTACTTC. The chain recombines TRBV12-3 or TRBV12-4 with TRBJ2-5; TRBD2 matches at 8 bases. The CDR3 contains 13 residues. Trimming cost V 8 bases and J 4 bases; bases outside gene matches: 6.

This clonotype was detected many times. This chain connects TRBV5-1 to TRBJ1-5; unclear D gene. Germline CDR1 and CDR2: SGHRS and YFSETQ. V lost 1 base and J 7 bases, leaving 9 bases between the germline ends. The CDR3 consists of 13 residues. DNA of the CDR3: TGCGCCAGCAGCTTGTCGGCGGGACAGCCCCAGCATTTT. It is translated as CASSLSAGQPQHF.

This clonotype was seen a handful of times. The V gene is TRBV9, the J gene TRBJ2-7; TRBD2 matches 11 bases. Germline assignment: CDR1 SGDLS and CDR2 YYNGEE. The CDR3 is 14 residues long. Germline trimming cut 5 bases from V and 3 bases from J; bases unmatched to any gene: 4. CDR3 nucleotide sequence: TGTGCCAGCAGACTAGCGGGAGAACTCTACGAGCAGTACTTC. The encoded protein is CASRLAGELYEQYF. Drawing the rest from reference TRBV9 and TRBJ2-7, the complete variable domain is DSGVTQTPKHLITATGQRVTLRCSPRSGDLSVYWYQQSLDQGLQFLIQYYNGEERAKGNILERFSAQQFPDLHSELNLSSLELGDSALYFCASRLAGELYEQYFGPGTRLTVT.

The sample holds many counts of this clonotype. The chain couples TRBV11-1 to TRBJ2-1; tentatively, D is TRBD1 (5 bases). Germline assignment: CDR1 SGHAT and CDR2 FQDESV (reference sequence). Trimming removed 5 bases at V and 4 bases at J, with 9 bases between. CDR3 length: 13 residues. CDR3 loop: CASSRQKYNEQFF. In nucleotides, the CDR3 is TGTGCCAGCAGCCGACAGAAATACAATGAGCAGTTCTTC.

This clonotype was detected ten times or more. The CDR3 DNA sequence: TGTGCCAGCGGAGCCGGGACCTTGTCCAATGAGCAGTTCTTC. Amino acids: CASGAGTLSNEQFF. The chain couples TRBV11-1 to TRBJ2-1; D might be TRBD1 or TRBD2, each matching 5 bases. Trimming pared 8 bases from V and 6 bases from J, leaving 17 bases between. This CDR3 is 14 amino acids long. Germline CDR1 reads SGHAT; CDR2 reads FQDESV (reference sequence).